This T cell receptor beta chain was documented in a study of T cell changes during pregnancy in multiple sclerosis. This CDR3 has 12 residues. V shed 7 bases and J 3 bases; nucleotides not matched to a gene: 3. Germline loops: CDR1 SNHLY, CDR2 FYNNEI. TCRdb's copy holds only in-frame clones and misses some; the assay was immunoSEQ multiplex PCR. This sample has approximately 28,000 clones, with roughly 89% found just once. This chain connects TRBV2 to TRBJ2-7, with 7 bases matching TRBD2. Sequenced material: CD8+ T cells from peripheral blood mononuclear cells, taken in the second trimester of pregnancy. This clonotype was sampled from a female donor with multiple sclerosis, enrolled in a pregnancy study. The DNA for the CDR3 is TGTGCCAGCACGGGGGGAAGCTACGAGCAGTACTTC. It translates to CASTGGSYEQYF.